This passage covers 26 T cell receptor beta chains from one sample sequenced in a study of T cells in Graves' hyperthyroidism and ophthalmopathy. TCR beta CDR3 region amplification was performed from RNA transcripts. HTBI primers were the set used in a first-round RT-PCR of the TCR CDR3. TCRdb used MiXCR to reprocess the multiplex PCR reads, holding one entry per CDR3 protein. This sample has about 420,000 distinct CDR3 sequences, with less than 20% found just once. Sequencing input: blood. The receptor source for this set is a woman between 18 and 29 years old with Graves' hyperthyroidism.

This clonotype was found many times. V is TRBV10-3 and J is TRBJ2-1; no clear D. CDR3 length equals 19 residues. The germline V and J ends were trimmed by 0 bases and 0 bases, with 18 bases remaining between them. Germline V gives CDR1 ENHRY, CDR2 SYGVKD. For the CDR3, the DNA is TGTGCCATCAGTGAGTCGTCATTGGACCGACTCCGCTCCTACAATGAGCAGTTCTTC. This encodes CAISESSLDRLRSYNEQFF.

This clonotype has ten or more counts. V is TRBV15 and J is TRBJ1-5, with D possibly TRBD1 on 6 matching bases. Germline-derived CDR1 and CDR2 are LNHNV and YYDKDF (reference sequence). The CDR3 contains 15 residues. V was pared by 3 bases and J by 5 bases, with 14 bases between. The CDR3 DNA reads TGTGCCACCAGCAGTCTCCGGGACAAATATCAGCCCCAGCATTTT. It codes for CATSSLRDKYQPQHF.

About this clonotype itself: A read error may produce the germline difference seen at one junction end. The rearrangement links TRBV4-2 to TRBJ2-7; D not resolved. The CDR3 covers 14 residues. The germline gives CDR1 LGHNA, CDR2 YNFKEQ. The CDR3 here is CASSKEMGSYEQYF. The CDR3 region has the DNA TGTGCCAGCAGCAAAGAAATGGGCTCCTACGAGCAGTACTTC.

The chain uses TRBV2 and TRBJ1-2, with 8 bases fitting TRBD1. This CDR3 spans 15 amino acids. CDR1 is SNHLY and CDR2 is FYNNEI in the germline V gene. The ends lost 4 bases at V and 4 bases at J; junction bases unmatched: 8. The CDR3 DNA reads TGTGCCAGCAGTGCCCCAGGGGGCCTTTTCTATGGCTACACCTTC. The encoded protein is CASSAPGGLFYGYTF.

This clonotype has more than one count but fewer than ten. In nucleotides, the CDR3 is TGTGCCAGCAGCTTAAGGGGGGACAACTACGAGCAGTACTTC. Protein sequence: CASSLRGDNYEQYF. V usage is TRBV11-1 and J usage is TRBJ2-7; D may match TRBD1 or TRBD2 (6 bases each). The V end lost 2 bases, the J end lost 3 bases, and 11 bases lay between the germline ends. Germline V gene data show CDR1 as SGHAT and CDR2 as FQDESV (reference sequence). There are 14 residues in the CDR3.

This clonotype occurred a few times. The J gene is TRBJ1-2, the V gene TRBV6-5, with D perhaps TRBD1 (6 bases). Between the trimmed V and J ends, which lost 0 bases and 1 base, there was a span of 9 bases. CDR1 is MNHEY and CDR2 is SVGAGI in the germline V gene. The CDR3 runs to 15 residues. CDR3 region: CASSYSGQINYGYTF. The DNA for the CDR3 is TGTGCCAGCAGTTACTCCGGACAGATTAACTATGGCTACACCTTC.

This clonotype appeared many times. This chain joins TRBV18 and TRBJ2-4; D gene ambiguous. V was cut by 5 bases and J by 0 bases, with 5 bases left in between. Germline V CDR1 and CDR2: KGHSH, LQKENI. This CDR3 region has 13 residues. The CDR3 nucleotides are TGTGCCAGCTCATCAGTAGCCAAAAACATTCAGTACTTC. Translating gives CASSSVAKNIQYF.

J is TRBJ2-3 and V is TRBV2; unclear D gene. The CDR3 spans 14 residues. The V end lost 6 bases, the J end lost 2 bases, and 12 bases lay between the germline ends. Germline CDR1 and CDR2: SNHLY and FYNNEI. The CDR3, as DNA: TGTGCCAGCAGCCTTCGTTGGGCCACAGATACGCAGTATTTT. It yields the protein CASSLRWATDTQYF.

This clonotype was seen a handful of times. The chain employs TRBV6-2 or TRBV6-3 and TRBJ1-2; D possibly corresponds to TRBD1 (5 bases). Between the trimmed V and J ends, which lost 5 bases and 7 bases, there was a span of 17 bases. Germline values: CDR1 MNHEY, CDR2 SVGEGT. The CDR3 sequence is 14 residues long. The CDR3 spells CASSPGLPGSGYTF. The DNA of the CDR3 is TGTGCCAGCAGTCCGGGGCTCCCCGGGAGTGGCTACACCTTC.

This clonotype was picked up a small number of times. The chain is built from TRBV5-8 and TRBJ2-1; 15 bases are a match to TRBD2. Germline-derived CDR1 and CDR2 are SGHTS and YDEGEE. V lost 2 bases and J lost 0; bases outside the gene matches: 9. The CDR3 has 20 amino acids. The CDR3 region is CASSLPGTSGRLSSYNEQFF. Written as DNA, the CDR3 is TGTGCCAGCAGCTTACCAGGGACTAGCGGGAGGCTGAGCTCCTACAATGAGCAGTTCTTC.

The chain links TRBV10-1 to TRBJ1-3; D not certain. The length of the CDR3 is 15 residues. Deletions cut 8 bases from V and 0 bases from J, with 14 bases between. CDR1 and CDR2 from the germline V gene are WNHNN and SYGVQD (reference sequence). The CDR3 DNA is TGCGCCAGCCCCAGGACTGTTTACTCTGGAAACACCATATATTTT. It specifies CASPRTVYSGNTIYF.

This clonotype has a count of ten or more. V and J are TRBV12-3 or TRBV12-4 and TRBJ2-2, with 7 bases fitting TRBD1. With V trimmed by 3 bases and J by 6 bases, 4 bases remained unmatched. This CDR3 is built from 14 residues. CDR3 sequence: CASSFQGVAGELFF. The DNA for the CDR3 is TGTGCCAGCAGTTTTCAGGGGGTCGCCGGGGAGCTGTTTTTT.

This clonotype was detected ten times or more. The CDR3 here is CAIGGASLPQHF. CDR3 DNA: TGTGCCATCGGGGGGGCCTCCCTGCCCCAGCATTTT. The chain recombines TRBV24-1 with TRBJ1-5, with a tentative D call TRBD1 (6 bases). With 11 bases removed from V and 9 bases from J, the gap between germline ends came to 16 bases. Per germline, CDR1 KGHDR and CDR2 SFDVKD. This CDR3 region has 12 residues.

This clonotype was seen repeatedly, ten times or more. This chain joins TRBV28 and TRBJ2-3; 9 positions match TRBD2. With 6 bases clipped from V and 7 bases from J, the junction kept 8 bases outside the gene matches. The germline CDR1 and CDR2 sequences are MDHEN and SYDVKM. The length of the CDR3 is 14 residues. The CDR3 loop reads CASRPGTSSYTQYF. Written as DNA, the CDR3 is TGTGCCAGCAGGCCCGGGACTAGCTCTTATACGCAGTATTTT.

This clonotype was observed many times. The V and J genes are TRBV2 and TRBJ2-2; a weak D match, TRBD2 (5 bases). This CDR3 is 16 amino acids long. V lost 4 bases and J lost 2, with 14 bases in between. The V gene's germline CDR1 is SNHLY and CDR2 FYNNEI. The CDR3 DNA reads TGTGCCAGCAGTGCCACGACTACACTTAACACCGGGGAGCTGTTTTTT. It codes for CASSATTTLNTGELFF.

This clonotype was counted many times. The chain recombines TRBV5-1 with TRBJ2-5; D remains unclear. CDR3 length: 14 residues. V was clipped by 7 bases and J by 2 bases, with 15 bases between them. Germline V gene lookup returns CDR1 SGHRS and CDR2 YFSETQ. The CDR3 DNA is TGCGCCAGCCGCATGCGGCAGACACAAGAGACCCAGTACTTC. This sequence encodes CASRMRQTQETQYF.

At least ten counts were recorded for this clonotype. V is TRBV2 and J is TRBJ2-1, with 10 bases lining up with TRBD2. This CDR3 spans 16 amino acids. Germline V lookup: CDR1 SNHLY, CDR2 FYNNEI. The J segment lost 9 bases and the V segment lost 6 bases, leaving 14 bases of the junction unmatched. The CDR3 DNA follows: TGTGCCAGCAGGCCCCCGGGACTAGCGCAAACTCTTGAGCAGTTCTTC. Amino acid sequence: CASRPPGLAQTLEQFF.

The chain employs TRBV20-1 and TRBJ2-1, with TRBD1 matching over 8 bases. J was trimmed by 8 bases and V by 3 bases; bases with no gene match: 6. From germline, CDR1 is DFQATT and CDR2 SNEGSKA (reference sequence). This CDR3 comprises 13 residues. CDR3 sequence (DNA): TGCAGTGCTAGGACAGGGGATTGGTATGAGCAGTTCTTC. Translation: CSARTGDWYEQFF.

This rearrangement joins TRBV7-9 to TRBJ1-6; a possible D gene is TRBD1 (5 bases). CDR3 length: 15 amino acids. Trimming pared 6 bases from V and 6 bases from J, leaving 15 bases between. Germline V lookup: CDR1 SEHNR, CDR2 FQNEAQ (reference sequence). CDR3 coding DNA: TGTGCCAGCAGAGAGATAGGGGAGGGTAATTCACCCCTCCACTTT. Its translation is CASREIGEGNSPLHF. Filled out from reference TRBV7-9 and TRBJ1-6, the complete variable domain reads DTGVSQNPRHKITKRGQNVTFRCDPISEHNRLYWYRQTLGQGPEFLTYFQNEAQLEKSRLLSDRFSAERPKGSFSTLEIQRTEQGDSAMYLCASREIGEGNSPLHFGNGTRLTVT.

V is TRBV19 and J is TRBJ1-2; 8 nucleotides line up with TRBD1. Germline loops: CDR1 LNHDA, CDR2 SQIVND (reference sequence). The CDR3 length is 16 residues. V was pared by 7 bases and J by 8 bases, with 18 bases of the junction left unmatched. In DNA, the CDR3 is TGTGCCAGTATCTCACAGCCGGGGCAGGGGGCCTACGGCTACACCTTC. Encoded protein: CASISQPGQGAYGYTF.

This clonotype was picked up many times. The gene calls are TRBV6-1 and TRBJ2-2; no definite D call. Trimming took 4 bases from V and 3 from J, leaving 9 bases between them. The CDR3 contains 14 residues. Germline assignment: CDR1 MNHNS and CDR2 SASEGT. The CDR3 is CASSGGPDTGELFF. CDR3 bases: TGTGCCAGCAGTGGGGGTCCGGACACCGGGGAGCTGTTTTTT.

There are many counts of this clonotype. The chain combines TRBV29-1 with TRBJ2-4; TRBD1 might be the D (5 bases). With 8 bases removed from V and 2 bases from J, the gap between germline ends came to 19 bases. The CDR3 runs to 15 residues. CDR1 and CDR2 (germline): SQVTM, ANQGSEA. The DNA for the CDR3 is TGCAGCTTCCCTGGGGCCCGTGGGTCCAAAAACATTCAGTACTTC. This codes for CSFPGARGSKNIQYF.

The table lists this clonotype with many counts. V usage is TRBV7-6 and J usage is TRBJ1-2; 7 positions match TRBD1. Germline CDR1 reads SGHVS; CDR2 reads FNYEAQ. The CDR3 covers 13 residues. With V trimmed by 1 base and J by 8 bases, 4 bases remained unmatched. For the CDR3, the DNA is TGTGCCAGCAGCTTAGGACAGGGCAGGGGCTACACCTTC. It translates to CASSLGQGRGYTF.

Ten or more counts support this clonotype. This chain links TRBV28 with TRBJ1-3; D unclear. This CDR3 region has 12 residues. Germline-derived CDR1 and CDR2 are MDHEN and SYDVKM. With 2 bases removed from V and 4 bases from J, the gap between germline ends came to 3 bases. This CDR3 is CASSLIGNTIYF. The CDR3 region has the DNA TGTGCCAGCAGTTTAATCGGAAACACCATATATTTT.

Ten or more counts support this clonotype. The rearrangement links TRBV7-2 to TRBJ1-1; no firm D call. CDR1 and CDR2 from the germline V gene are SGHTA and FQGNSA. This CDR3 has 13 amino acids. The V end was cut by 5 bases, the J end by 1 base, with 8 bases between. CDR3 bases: TGTGCCAGCAGCGCGGACGGGAACACTGAAGCTTTCTTT. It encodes CASSADGNTEAFF. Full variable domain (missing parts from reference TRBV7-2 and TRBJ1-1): GAGVSQSPSNKVTEKGKDVELRCDPISGHTALYWYRQSLGQGLEFLIYFQGNSAPDKSGLPSDRFSAERTGGSVSTLTIQRTQQEDSAVYLCASSADGNTEAFFGQGTRLTVV.

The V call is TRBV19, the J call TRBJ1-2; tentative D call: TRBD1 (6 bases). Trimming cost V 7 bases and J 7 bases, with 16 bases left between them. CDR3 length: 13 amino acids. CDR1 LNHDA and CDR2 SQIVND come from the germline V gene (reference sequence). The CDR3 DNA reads TGTGCCAGTAATCTTGGTCGGACAGCTGGCTACACCTTC. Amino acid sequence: CASNLGRTAGYTF.